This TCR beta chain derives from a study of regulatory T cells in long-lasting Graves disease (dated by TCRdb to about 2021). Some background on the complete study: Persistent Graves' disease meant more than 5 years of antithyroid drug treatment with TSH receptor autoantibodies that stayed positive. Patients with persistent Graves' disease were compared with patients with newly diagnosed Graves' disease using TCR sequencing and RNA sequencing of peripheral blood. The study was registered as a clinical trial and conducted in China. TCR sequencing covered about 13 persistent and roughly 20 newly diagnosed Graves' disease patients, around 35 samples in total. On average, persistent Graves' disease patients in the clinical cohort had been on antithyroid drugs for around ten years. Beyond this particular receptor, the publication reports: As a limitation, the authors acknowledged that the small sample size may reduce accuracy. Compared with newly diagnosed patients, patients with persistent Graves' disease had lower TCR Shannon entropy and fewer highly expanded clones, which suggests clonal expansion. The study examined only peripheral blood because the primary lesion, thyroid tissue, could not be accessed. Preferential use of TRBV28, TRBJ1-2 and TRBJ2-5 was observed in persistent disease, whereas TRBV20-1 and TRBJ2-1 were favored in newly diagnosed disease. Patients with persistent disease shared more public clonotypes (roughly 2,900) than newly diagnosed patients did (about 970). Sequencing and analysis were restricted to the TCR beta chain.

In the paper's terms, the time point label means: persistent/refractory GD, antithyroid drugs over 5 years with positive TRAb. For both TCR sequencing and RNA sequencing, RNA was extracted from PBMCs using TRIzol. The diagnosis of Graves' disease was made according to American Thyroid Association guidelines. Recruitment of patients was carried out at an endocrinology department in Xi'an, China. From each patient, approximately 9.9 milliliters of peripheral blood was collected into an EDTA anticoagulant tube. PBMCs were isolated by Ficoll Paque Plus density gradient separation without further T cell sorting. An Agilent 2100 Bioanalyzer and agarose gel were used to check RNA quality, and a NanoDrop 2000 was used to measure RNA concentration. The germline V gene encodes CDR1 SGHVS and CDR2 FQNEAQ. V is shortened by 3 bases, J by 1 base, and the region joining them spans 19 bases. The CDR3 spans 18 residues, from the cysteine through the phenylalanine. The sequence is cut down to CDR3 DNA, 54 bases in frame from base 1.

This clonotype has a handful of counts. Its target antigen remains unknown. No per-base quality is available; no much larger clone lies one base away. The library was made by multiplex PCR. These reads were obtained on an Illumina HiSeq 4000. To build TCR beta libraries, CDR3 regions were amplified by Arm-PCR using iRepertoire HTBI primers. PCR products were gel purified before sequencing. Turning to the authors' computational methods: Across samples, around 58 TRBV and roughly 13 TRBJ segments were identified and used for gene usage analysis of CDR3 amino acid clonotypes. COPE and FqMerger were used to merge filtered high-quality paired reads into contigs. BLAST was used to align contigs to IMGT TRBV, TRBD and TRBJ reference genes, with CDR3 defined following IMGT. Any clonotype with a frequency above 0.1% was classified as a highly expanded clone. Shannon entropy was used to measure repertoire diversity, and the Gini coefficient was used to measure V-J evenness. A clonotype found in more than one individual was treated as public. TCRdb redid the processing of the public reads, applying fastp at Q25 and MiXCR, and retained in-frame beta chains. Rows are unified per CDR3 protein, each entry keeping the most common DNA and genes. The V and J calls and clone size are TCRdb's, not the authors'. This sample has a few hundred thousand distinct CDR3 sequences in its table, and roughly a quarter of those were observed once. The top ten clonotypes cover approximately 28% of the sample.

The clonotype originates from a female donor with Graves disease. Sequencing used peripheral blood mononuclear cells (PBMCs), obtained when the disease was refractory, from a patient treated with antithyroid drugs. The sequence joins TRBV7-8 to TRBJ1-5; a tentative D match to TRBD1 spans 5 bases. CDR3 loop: CASSLAGPAGGSNQPQHF. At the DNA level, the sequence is TGTGCCAGCAGCTTGGCCGGGCCGGCCGGGGGGAGCAATCAGCCCCAGCATTTT.